This T cell receptor (beta chain) was sequenced during a study of CD8+CD57+ T cells in acquired aplastic anemia. This clonotype was counted many times. Genomic DNA constituted the template upon which TCR beta VDJ and CDR3 profiling was performed. In TCRdb, the reads were re-called with MiXCR into one record per CDR3 protein. The sample comprises 200,000 to 250,000 distinct CDR3 sequences, almost 35% of which are singletons, and 1.1% rests with the top ten. The CDR3 is 15 amino acids. The V segment lost 6 bases and the J segment 3 bases; nucleotides outside the gene matches: 9. Looked up from germline, CDR1 is SGHRS and CDR2 is YFSETQ.

The specimen sequenced was sorted CD4+, CD8+, or CD8+CD57+ T cells (not recorded which) from PBMCs. The clonotype originates from a human donor in good health, serving as a control. The V and J genes are TRBV5-1 and TRBJ1-2; TRBD1 matches 9 bases. CDR3 sequence: CASKMTGGEDYGYTF. The CDR3 DNA is TGCGCCAGCAAGATGACAGGGGGAGAAGACTATGGCTACACCTTC. Based on the CDR3 plus reference TRBV5-1 and TRBJ1-2, the full variable domain is KAGVTQTPRYLIKTRGQQVTLSCSPISGHRSVSWYQQTPGQGLQFLFEYFSETQRNKGNFPGRFSGRQFSNSRSEMNVSTLELGDSALYLCASKMTGGEDYGYTFGSGTRLTVV.